This TCR beta chain comes out of a study of T-cell memory formation after mild COVID-19. Study observations and caveats: Clones that contracted from day 15 to 85 were balanced CD4/CD8, while later expanders leaned CD4+.

Trimming at V came to 6 bases and at J to 2 bases, leaving 6 bases not matched to a gene. This CDR3 region has 14 residues. This clonotype appeared many times. Its target is unknown. It was 5'RACE with constant-segment primers that produced the TCR alpha and TCR beta cDNA libraries, which carried sample barcodes and UMIs. TCRdb recomputed calls from the 5' RACE reads with MiXCR, one row per CDR3 protein. The sample shows 25,000 to 35,000 distinct CDR3 sequences, approximately 12% of them seen only once. The sequence came from an adult woman who had mild COVID-19 (a few samples of this study predate the infection). Cell type and time point are not known. This chain links TRBV12-3 or TRBV12-4 with TRBJ1-1; 7 positions agree with TRBD1. The source material was PBMCs or a T cell subset sorted from them (not recorded which). The CDR3, as DNA: TGTGCCAGCAGACCGGGACAGTATAACACTGAAGCTTTCTTT. It yields the protein CASRPGQYNTEAFF.